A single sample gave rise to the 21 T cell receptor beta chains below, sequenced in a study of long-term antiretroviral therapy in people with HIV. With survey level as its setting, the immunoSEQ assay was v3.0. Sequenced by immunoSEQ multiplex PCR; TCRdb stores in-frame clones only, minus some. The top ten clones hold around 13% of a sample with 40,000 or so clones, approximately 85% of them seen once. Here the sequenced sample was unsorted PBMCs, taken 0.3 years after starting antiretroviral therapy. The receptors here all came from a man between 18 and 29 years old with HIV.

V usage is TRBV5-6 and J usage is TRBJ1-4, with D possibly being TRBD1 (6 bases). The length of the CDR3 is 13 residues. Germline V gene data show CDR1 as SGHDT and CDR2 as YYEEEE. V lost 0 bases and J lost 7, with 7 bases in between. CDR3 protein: CASSLGTAEKLFF. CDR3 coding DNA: TGTGCCAGCAGCTTGGGGACAGCTGAAAAACTGTTTTTT.

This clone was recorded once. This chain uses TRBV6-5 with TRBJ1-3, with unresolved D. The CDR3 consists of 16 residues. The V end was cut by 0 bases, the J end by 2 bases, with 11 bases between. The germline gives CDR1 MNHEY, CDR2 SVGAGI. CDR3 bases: TGTGCCAGCAGTTACTCAAGGTCGGGAACTGGAAACACCATATATTTT. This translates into CASSYSRSGTGNTIYF.

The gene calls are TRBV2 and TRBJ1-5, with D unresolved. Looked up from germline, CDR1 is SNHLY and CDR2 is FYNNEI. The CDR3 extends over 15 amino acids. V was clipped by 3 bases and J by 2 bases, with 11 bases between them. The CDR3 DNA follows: TGTGCCAGCAGTGATTTAGGGTTTGGCAATCAGCCCCAGCATTTT. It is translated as CASSDLGFGNQPQHF.

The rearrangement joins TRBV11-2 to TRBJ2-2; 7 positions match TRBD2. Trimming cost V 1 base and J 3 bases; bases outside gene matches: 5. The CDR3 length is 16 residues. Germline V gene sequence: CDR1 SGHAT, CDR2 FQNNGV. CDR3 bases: TGTGCCAGCAGCTTAGCGGCTAGCGGATACACCGGGGAGCTGTTTTTT. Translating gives CASSLAASGYTGELFF.

CDR3 loop: CASSLRGLAEKGSGELFF. CDR3 DNA sequence: TGCGCCAGCAGCCTCCGGGGACTAGCGGAAAAGGGGTCCGGGGAGCTGTTTTTT. This rearrangement joins TRBV4-1 to TRBJ2-2, with 11 bases aligning to TRBD2. CDR1 and CDR2 (germline): MGHRA, YSYEKL. Trimming cost V 4 bases and J 6 bases; bases outside gene matches: 13. The CDR3 contains 18 residues.

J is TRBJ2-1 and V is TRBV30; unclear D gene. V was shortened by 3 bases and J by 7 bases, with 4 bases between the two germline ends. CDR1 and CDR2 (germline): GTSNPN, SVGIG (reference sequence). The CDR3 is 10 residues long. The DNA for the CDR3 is TGTGCCTGGAGCACAAATGAGCAGTTCTTC. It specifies CAWSTNEQFF.

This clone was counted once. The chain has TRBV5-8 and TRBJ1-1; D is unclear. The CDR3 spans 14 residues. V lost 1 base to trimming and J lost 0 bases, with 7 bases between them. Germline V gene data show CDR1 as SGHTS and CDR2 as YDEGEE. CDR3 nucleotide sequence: TGTGCCAGCAGCTTGTTTGGGATGAACACTGAAGCTTTCTTT. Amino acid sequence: CASSLFGMNTEAFF.

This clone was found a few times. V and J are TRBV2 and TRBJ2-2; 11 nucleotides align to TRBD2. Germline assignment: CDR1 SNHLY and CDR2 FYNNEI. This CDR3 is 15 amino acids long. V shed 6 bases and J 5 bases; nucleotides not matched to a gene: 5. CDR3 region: CASRAGTSGTGELFF. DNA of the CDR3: TGTGCCAGCAGAGCCGGGACTAGCGGTACCGGGGAGCTGTTTTTT. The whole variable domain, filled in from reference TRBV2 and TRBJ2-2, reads EPEVTQTPSHQVTQMGQEVILRCVPISNHLYFYWYRQILGQKVEFLVSFYNNEISEKSEIFDDQFSVERPDGSNFTLKIRSTKLEDSAMYFCASRAGTSGTGELFFGEGSRLTVL.

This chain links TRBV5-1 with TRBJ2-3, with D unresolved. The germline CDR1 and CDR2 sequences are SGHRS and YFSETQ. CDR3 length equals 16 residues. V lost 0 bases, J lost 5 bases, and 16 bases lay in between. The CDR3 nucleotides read TGCGCCAGCAGCTTGGCAGCCAGTCCGGGTGGAGATACGCAGTATTTT. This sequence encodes CASSLAASPGGDTQYF.

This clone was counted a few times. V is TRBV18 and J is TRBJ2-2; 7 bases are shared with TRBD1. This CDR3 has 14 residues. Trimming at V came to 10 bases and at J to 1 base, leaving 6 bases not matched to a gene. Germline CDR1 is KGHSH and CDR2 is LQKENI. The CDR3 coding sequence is TGTGCCACCTTGGGACAGAAGAACACCGGGGAGCTGTTTTTT. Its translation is CATLGQKNTGELFF.

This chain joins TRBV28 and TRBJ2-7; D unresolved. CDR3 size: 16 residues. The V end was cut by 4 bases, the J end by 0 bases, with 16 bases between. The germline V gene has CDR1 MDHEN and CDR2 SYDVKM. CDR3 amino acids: CASSSASSYGSYEQYF. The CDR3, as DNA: TGTGCCAGCAGTTCCGCCTCTAGTTATGGCTCCTACGAGCAGTACTTC.

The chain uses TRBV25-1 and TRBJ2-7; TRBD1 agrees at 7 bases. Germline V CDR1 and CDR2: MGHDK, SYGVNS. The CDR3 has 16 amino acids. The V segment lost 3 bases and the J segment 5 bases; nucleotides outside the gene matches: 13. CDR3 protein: CASSDARQGFLNEQYF. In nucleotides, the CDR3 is TGTGCCAGCAGTGACGCCCGACAGGGCTTCCTTAACGAGCAGTACTTC.

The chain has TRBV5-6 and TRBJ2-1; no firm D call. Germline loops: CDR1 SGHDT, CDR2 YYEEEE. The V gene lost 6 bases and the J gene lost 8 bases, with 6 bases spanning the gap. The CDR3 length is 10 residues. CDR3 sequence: CASIGDEQFF. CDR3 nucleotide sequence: TGTGCCAGCATTGGCGATGAGCAGTTCTTC.

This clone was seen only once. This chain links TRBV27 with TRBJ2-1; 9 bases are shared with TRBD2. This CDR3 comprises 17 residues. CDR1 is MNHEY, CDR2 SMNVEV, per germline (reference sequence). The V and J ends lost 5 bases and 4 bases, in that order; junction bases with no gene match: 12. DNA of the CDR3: TGTGCCAGCAGTCTCTTACTCGCGGCGGGAGGGTACAATGAGCAGTTCTTC. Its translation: CASSLLLAAGGYNEQFF.

Here the CDR3 DNA reads TGTGCCAGCAGTTACCCAGACAGGGTTTCCACCGGGGAGCTGTTTTTT. Translation gives CASSYPDRVSTGELFF. This chain uses TRBV6-6 with TRBJ2-2; 7 positions agree with TRBD1. J was trimmed by 4 bases and V by 2 bases; bases with no gene match: 7. The CDR3 has 16 amino acids. Germline CDR1 reads MNHNY; CDR2 reads SVGAGI (reference sequence).

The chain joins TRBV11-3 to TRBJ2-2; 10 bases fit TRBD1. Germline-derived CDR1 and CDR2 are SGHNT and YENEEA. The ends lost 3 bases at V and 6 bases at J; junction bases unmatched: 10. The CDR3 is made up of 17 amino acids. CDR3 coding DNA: TGTGCCAGCAGCTTTTCCTCCGGACAGGGGGTAGCCGGGGAGCTGTTTTTT. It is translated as CASSFSSGQGVAGELFF.

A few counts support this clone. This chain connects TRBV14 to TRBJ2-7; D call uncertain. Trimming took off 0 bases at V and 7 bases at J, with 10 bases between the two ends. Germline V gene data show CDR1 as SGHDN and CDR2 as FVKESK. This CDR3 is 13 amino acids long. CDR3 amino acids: CASSQDVTREQYF. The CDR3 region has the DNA TGTGCCAGCAGCCAAGATGTAACGAGGGAGCAGTACTTC.

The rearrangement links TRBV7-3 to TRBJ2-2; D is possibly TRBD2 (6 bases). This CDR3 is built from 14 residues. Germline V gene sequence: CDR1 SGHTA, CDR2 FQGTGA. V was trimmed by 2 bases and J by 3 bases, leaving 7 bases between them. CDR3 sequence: CASSLAGHTGELFF. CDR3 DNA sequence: TGTGCCAGCAGCTTAGCGGGACACACCGGGGAGCTGTTTTTT.

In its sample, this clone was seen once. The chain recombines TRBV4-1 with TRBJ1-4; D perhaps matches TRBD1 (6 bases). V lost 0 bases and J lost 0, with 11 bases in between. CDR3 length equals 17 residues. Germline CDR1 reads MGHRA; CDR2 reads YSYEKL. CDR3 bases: TGCGCCAGCAGCCAAGAGAGGAGGGGGACAACTAATGAAAAACTGTTTTTT. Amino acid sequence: CASSQERRGTTNEKLFF.

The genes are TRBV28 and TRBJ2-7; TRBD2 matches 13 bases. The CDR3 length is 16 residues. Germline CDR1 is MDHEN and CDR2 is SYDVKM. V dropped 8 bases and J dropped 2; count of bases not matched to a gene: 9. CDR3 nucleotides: TGTGCCAGCGGACAGGGGACTAGCGGGGCGGCCTACGAGCAGTACTTC. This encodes CASGQGTSGAAYEQYF.

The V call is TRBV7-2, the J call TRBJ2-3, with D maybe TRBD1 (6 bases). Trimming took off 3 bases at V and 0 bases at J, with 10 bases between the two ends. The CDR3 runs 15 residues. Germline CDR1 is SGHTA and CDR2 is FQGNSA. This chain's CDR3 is CASSFDRKSTDTQYF. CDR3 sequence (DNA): TGTGCCAGCAGCTTCGACAGGAAGAGCACAGATACGCAGTATTTT.